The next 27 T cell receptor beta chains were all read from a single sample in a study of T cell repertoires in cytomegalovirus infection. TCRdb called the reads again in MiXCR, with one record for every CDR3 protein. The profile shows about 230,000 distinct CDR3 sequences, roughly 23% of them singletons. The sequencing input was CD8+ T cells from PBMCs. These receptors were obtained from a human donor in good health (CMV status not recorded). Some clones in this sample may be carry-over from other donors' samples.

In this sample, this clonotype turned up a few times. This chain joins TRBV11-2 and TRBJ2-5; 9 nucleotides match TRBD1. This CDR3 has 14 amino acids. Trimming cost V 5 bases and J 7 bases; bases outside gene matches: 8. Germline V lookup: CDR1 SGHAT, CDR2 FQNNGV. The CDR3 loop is CASSPGTGWGTQYF. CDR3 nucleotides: TGTGCCAGCAGCCCCGGGACAGGGTGGGGGACCCAGTACTTC.

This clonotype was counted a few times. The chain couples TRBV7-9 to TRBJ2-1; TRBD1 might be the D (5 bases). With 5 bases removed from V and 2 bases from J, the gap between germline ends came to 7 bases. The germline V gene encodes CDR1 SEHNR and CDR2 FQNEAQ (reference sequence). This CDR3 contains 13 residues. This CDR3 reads CASSTDTYNEQFF. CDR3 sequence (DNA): TGTGCCAGCAGCACGGACACCTACAATGAGCAGTTCTTC.

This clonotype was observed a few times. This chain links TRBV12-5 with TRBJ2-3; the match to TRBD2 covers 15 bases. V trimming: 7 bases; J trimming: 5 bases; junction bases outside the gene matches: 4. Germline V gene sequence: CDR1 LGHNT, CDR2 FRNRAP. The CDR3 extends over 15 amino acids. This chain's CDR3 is CASALGLAGGDTQYF. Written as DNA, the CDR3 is TGTGCTAGTGCCCTGGGACTAGCGGGGGGAGATACGCAGTATTTT.

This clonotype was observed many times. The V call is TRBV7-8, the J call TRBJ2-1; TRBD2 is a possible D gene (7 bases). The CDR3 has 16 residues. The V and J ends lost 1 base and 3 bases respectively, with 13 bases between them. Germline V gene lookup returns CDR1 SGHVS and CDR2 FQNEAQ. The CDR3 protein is CASSLGRGGVYNEQFF. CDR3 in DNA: TGTGCCAGCAGCTTAGGGAGGGGGGGGGTCTACAATGAGCAGTTCTTC.

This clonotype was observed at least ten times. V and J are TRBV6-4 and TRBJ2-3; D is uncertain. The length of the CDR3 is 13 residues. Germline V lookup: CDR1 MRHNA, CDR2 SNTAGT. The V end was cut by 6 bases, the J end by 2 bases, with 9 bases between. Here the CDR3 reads CASSAWATDTQYF. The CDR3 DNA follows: TGTGCCAGCAGCGCCTGGGCCACAGATACGCAGTATTTT.

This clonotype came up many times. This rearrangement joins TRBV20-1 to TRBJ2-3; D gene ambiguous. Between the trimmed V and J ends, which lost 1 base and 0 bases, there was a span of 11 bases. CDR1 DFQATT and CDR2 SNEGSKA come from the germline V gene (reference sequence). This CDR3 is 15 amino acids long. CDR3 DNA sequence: TGCAGTGCTAGAGGGGCTTCCACTAGCACAGATACGCAGTATTTT. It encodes CSARGASTSTDTQYF.

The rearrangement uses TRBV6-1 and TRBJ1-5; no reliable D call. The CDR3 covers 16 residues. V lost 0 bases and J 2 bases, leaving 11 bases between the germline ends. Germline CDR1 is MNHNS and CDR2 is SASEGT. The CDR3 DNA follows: TGTGCCAGCAGTGAAGCTTTGGCGACGGGCAATCAGCCCCAGCATTTT. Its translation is CASSEALATGNQPQHF.

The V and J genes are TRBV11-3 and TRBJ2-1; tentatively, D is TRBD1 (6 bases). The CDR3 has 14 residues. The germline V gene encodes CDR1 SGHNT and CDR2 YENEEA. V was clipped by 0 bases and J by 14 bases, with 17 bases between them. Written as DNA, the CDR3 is TGTGCCAGCAGCTTAGACCCCTTGGGTGGGGGCAAGTTCTTC. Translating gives CASSLDPLGGGKFF.

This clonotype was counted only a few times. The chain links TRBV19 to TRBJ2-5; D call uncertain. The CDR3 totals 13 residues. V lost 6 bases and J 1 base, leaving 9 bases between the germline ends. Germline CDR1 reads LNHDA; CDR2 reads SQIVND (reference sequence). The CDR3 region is CASRFAPQETQYF. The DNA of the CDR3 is TGTGCCAGTAGGTTCGCCCCCCAAGAGACCCAGTACTTC.

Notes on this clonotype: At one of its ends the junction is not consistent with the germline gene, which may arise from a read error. In nucleotides, the CDR3 is TGTGCCAGCAGTCTCTACAGGGAGGCCTCCTATAATGCACCCCTCCACTTT. Translated, it gives CASSLYREASYNAPLHF. This chain links TRBV28 with TRBJ1-6, with D possibly TRBD1 on 6 matching bases. The CDR3 contains 17 residues. Germline lookup yields CDR1 MDHEN and CDR2 SYDVKM. Complete variable domain (other parts from reference TRBV28 and TRBJ1-6): DVKVTQSSRYLVKRTGEKVFLECVQDMDHENMFWYRQDPGLGLRLIYFSYDVKMKEKGDIPEGYSVSREKKERFSLILESASTNQTSMYLCASSLYREASYNAPLHFGNGTRLTVT.

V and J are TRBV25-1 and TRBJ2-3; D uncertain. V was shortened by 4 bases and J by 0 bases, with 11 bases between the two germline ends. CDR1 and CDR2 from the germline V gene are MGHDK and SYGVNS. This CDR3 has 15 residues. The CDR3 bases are TGTGCCAGCAGTGGTCAGGATTATAGCACAGATACGCAGTATTTT. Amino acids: CASSGQDYSTDTQYF.

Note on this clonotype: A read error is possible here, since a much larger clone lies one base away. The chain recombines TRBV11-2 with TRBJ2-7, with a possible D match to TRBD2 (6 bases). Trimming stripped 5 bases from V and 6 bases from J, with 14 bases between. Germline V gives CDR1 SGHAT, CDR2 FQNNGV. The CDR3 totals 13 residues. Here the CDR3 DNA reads TGTGCCAGCAGCCCGACCCTAGCGCGCGAGCAGTACTTC. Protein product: CASSPTLAREQYF. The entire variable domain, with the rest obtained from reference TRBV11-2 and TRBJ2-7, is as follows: EAGVAQSPRYKIIEKRQSVAFWCNPISGHATLYWYQQILGQGPKLLIQFQNNGVVDDSQLPKDRFSAERLKGVDSTLKIQPAKLEDSAVYLCASSPTLAREQYFGPGTRLTVT.

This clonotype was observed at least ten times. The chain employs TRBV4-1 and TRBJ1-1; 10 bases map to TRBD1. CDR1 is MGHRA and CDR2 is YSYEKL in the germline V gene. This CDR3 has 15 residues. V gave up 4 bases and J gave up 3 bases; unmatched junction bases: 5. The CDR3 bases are TGCGCCAGCAGCCCCGGGACAGGGGTTTACACTGAAGCTTTCTTT. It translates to CASSPGTGVYTEAFF.

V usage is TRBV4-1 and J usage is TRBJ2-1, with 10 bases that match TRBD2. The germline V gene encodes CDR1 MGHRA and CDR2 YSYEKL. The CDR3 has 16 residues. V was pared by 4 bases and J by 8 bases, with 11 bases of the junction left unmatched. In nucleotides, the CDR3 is TGCGCCAGCAGCCGCGTTATGAGCGGGGGGGCCTATGAGCAGTTCTTC. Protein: CASSRVMSGGAYEQFF.

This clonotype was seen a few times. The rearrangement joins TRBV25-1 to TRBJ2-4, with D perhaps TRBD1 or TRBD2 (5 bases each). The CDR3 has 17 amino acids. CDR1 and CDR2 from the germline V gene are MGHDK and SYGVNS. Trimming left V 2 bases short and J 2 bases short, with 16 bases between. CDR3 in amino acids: CASSEGDLMGSKNIQYF. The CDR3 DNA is TGTGCCAGCAGTGAAGGGGACCTTATGGGCTCCAAAAACATTCAGTACTTC.

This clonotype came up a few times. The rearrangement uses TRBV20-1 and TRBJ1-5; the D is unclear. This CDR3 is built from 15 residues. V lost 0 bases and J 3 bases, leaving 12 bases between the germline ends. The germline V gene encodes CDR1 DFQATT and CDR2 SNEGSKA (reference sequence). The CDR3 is CSARDLGGLNQPQHF. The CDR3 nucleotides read TGCAGTGCTAGAGATCTTGGCGGACTCAATCAGCCCCAGCATTTT.

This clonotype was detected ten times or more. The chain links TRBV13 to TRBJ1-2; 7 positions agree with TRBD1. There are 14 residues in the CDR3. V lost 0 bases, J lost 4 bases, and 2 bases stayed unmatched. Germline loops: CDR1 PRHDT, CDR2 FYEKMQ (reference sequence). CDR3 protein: CASSLGSGGYGYTF. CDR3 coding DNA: TGTGCCAGCAGCTTAGGGTCAGGGGGCTATGGCTACACCTTC. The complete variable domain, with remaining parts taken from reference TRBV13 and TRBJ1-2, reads AAGVIQSPRHLIKEKRETATLKCYPIPRHDTVYWYQQGPGQDPQFLISFYEKMQSDKGSIPDRFSAQQFSDYHSELNMSSLELGDSALYFCASSLGSGGYGYTFGSGTRLTVV.

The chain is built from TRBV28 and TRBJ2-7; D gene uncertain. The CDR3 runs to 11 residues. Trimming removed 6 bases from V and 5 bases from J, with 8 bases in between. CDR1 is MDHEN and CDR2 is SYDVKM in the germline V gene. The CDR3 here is CASRGPDEQYF. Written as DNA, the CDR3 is TGTGCCAGCAGAGGACCGGACGAGCAGTACTTC.

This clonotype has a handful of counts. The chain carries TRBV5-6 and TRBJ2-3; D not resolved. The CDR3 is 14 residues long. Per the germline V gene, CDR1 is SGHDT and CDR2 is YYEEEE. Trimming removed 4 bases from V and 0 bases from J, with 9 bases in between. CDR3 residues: CASSLPFSTDTQYF. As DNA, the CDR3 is TGTGCCAGCAGCCTCCCATTTAGCACAGATACGCAGTATTTT.

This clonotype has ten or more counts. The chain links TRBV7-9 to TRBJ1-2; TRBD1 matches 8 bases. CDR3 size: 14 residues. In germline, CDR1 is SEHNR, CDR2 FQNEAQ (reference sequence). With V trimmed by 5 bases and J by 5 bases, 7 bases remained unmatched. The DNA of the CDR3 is TGTGCCAGCAGCCCGAGGACAGGGCTTTATGGCTACACCTTC. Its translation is CASSPRTGLYGYTF.

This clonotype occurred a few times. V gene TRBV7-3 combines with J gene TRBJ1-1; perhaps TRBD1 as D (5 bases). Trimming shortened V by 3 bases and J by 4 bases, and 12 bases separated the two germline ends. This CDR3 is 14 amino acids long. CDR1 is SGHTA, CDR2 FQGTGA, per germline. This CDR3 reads CASSLFGTGTEAFF. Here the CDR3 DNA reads TGTGCCAGCAGCTTGTTCGGGACGGGCACTGAAGCTTTCTTT.

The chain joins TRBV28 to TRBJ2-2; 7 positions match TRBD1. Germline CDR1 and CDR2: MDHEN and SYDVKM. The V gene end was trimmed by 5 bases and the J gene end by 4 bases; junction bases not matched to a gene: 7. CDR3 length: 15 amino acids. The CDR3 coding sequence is TGTGCCAGCAGTCTCCGGGACAGCGGCACCGGGGAGCTGTTTTTT. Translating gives CASSLRDSGTGELFF.

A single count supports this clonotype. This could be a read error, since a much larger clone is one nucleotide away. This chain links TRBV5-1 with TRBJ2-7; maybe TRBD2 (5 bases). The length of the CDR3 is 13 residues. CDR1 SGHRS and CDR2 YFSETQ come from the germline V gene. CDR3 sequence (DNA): TGCGCCAGCAGCTTGCCAGGAGACTACGAGAAGTACTTC. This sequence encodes CASSLPGDYEKYF.

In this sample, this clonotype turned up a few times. The CDR3 protein is CSGTSGGASRYGYTF. Written as DNA, the CDR3 is TGCAGTGGGACATCAGGGGGCGCCTCCCGATATGGCTACACCTTC. The chain couples TRBV20-1 to TRBJ1-2, with 8 bases identical to TRBD1. The CDR3 loop spans 15 amino acids. Germline values: CDR1 DFQATT, CDR2 SNEGSKA (reference sequence). V shed 7 bases and J 5 bases; nucleotides not matched to a gene: 15.

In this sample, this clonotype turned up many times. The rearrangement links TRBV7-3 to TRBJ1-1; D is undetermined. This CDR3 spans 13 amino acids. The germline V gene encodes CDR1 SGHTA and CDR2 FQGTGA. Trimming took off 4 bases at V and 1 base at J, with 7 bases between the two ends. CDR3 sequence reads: CASSSHPNTEAFF. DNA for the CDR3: TGTGCCAGCAGCTCCCACCCGAACACTGAAGCTTTCTTT.

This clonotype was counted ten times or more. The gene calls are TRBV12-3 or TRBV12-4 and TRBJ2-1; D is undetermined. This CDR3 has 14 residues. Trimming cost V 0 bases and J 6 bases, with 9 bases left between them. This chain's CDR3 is CASSLAGTPNEQFF. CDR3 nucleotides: TGTGCCAGCAGTTTAGCCGGCACACCCAATGAGCAGTTCTTC.

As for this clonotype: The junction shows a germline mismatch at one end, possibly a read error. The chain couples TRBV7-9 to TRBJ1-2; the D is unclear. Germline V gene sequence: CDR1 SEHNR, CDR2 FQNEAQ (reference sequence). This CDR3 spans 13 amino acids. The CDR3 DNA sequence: TGTGCCAGCAGCTTGATCGATAATCCGACGGCTATGTTC. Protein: CASSLIDNPTAMF.